These 32 T cell receptor beta chains share one sample of origin, sequenced in a study of T cells after posttransplantation cyclophosphamide. Cyclophosphamide on days +3 and +4 followed busulfan-fludarabine conditioning and a marrow graft. Some clones are missing from TCRdb's copy, which holds only in-frame ones; the method was immunoSEQ multiplex PCR. This set yields roughly 2,900 clones and no singletons; the top ten hold roughly 15%. Sequencing used PBMCs, obtained 30 days after allogeneic stem cell transplant with posttransplant cyclophosphamide. These receptors all stem from a female patient between 55 and 75 years old who received an allogeneic stem cell transplant from an unrelated donor, was CMV-positive, and had acute GVHD only. The graft donor may have contributed some T cells.

There are many counts of this clone. The CDR3, as DNA: TGTGCCAGCAGCTTGAGGGGTCAGGAGACGTATGGCTACACCTTC. Amino acids: CASSLRGQETYGYTF. The chain employs TRBV5-4 and TRBJ1-2; maybe TRBD1 (5 bases). CDR1 and CDR2 from the germline V gene are SGHNT and YYREEE (reference sequence). The V end was cut by 1 base, the J end by 5 bases, with 15 bases between. This CDR3 has 15 amino acids.

This clone was recorded many times. The rearrangement joins TRBV7-3 to TRBJ2-3, with TRBD2 matching 8 bases. V was pared by 1 base and J by 2 bases, with 2 bases of the junction left unmatched. CDR1 SGHTA and CDR2 FQGTGA come from the germline V gene. The CDR3 consists of 15 residues. CDR3 region: CASSLSGGTTDTQYF. CDR3 sequence (DNA): TGTGCCAGCAGCTTAAGCGGGGGGACCACAGATACGCAGTATTTT.

This clone was seen ten or more times. The rearrangement uses TRBV4-2 and TRBJ1-3; a weak D match, TRBD1 (5 bases). The CDR3 spans 17 residues. Germline-derived CDR1 and CDR2 are LGHNA and YNFKEQ. The V end lost 1 base, the J end lost 0 bases, and 13 bases lay between the germline ends. CDR3 nucleotide sequence: TGTGCCAGCAGCCAAGTCCCAACAGGATACTCTGGAAACACCATATATTTT. Translation: CASSQVPTGYSGNTIYF.

In this sample, this clone turned up many times. This chain joins TRBV28 and TRBJ1-1; TRBD1 aligns across 9 bases. V trimming: 6 bases; J trimming: 7 bases; junction bases outside the gene matches: 12. Germline V lookup: CDR1 MDHEN, CDR2 SYDVKM. This CDR3 is built from 15 residues. DNA of the CDR3: TGTGCCAGCAGCACCGGGACAGGGTTTTGGGGTGAAGCTTTCTTT. Translating it yields CASSTGTGFWGEAFF.

This clone was found many times. The J gene is TRBJ2-3, the V gene TRBV28; D uncertain. Germline-derived CDR1 and CDR2 are MDHEN and SYDVKM. This CDR3 has 15 amino acids. Trimming stripped 1 base from V and 2 bases from J, with 10 bases between. The CDR3 coding sequence is TGTGCCAGCAGTTTATACTCTATCCACACAGATACGCAGTATTTT. This translates into CASSLYSIHTDTQYF. The variable domain in full, with the rest retrieved from reference TRBV28 and TRBJ2-3, is DVKVTQSSRYLVKRTGEKVFLECVQDMDHENMFWYRQDPGLGLRLIYFSYDVKMKEKGDIPEGYSVSREKKERFSLILESASTNQTSMYLCASSLYSIHTDTQYFGPGTRLTVL.

This clone was detected ten times or more. The chain has TRBV7-9 and TRBJ2-1, with 12 bases that match TRBD2. J lost 8 bases, V lost 5 bases, and 7 bases had no gene match. Germline V gene lookup returns CDR1 SEHNR and CDR2 FQNEAQ (reference sequence). The CDR3 runs 15 residues. DNA of the CDR3: TGTGCCAGCAGCGCTAGCGGGGGGGCCGGGGATGAGCAGTTCTTC. Translating gives CASSASGGAGDEQFF.

This clone is labeled large. The chain's CDR3 is CASSPVRGPTYNEQFF. The CDR3 bases are TGTGCCAGCAGCCCAGTGAGGGGCCCGACCTACAATGAGCAGTTCTTC. V and J are TRBV7-9 and TRBJ2-1, with D tentatively TRBD1 or TRBD2 (5 bases each). This CDR3 is built from 16 residues. V gave up 5 bases and J gave up 2 bases, with 16 bases separating them. Per the germline V gene, CDR1 is SEHNR and CDR2 is FQNEAQ (reference sequence).

The sample holds many counts of this clone. This chain's CDR3 is CASSLGQGPYEQYF. CDR3 nucleotides: TGTGCCAGCAGCCTGGGACAGGGTCCTTACGAGCAGTACTTC. The chain uses TRBV5-4 and TRBJ2-7, with 9 positions matching TRBD1. The CDR3 extends over 14 amino acids. Germline V gene data show CDR1 as SGHNT and CDR2 as YYREEE (reference sequence). The junction had 6 bases not matched to a gene; V was cut back by 4 bases and J by 4 bases.

This clone rates as medium-sized. The rearrangement links TRBV11-2 to TRBJ2-3; the match to TRBD2 covers 8 bases. V lost 5 bases, J lost 5 bases, and 9 bases stayed unmatched. The CDR3 contains 15 residues. Germline CDR1 reads SGHAT; CDR2 reads FQNNGV. The CDR3, as DNA: TGTGCCAGCAGCGTCACAGCGGGAGCTCGAGATACGCAGTATTTT. Its translation is CASSVTAGARDTQYF.

This clone was picked up many times. V and J are TRBV5-1 and TRBJ2-5; 8 bases agree with TRBD1. The CDR3 loop spans 14 amino acids. Germline V lookup: CDR1 SGHRS, CDR2 YFSETQ. With 3 bases clipped from V and 1 base from J, the junction kept 2 bases outside the gene matches. The CDR3 DNA follows: TGCGCCAGCAGCTCCGGACAGGGCCAAGAGACCCAGTACTTC. Protein product: CASSSGQGQETQYF.

By its share, this clone is medium-sized. V gene TRBV4-3 combines with J gene TRBJ2-7; 8 bases align to TRBD1. V lost 1 base and J lost 4; bases outside the gene matches: 6. The CDR3 totals 15 residues. Germline V lookup: CDR1 LGHNA, CDR2 YSLEER. CDR3 in DNA: TGCGCCAGCAGCCAAGGGACAGGGACATCATACGAGCAGTACTTC. It is translated as CASSQGTGTSYEQYF.

By sample share, this clone is medium-sized. The chain has TRBV7-2 and TRBJ1-5; D is possibly TRBD1 (5 bases). V was shortened by 2 bases and J by 3 bases, with 11 bases between the two germline ends. From germline, CDR1 is SGHTA and CDR2 FQGNSA. The CDR3 consists of 15 residues. The CDR3 DNA follows: TGTGCCAGCAGCTTATCCGGGGGGTCCAATCAGCCCCAGCATTTT. Translation: CASSLSGGSNQPQHF.

This clone was counted ten times or more. V usage is TRBV4-1 and J usage is TRBJ2-3; D unclear. The length of the CDR3 is 15 residues. Germline CDR1 MGHRA, CDR2 YSYEKL. V was shortened by 0 bases and J by 0 bases, with 7 bases between the two germline ends. CDR3 nucleotide sequence: TGCGCCAGCAGCCAAGAGGTGCAGAGCACAGATACGCAGTATTTT. The encoded protein is CASSQEVQSTDTQYF.

This clone appeared many times. The chain links TRBV19 to TRBJ1-5, with D possibly being TRBD1 (5 bases). Germline CDR1 LNHDA, CDR2 SQIVND (reference sequence). This CDR3 comprises 15 residues. Trimming stripped 3 bases from V and 4 bases from J, with 13 bases between. The CDR3 region has the DNA TGTGCCAGTAGTATCATGGGGCGAGGGAATCAGCCCCAGCATTTT. Encoded protein: CASSIMGRGNQPQHF.

By share of the sample, this clone is medium-sized. The V call is TRBV7-9, the J call TRBJ2-3; D is possibly TRBD2 (6 bases). The CDR3 extends over 14 amino acids. The V gene lost 1 base and the J gene lost 6 bases, with 11 bases spanning the gap. CDR1 is SEHNR, CDR2 FQNEAQ, per germline (reference sequence). As DNA, the CDR3 is TGTGCCAGCAGCTTAGAGACTAGGAGGGATACGCAGTATTTT. Translated: CASSLETRRDTQYF.

This sequence joins TRBV6-2 or TRBV6-3 and TRBJ2-5; no firm D call. The CDR3 has 13 amino acids. Germline CDR1 is MNHEY and CDR2 is SVGEGT. V was trimmed by 1 base and J by 2 bases, leaving 5 bases between them. CDR3 loop: CASSYFFQETQYF. The CDR3 bases are TGTGCCAGCAGTTACTTCTTTCAAGAGACCCAGTACTTC.

The sample holds many counts of this clone. The V call is TRBV15, the J call TRBJ2-1, with D maybe TRBD1 (6 bases). The CDR3 covers 16 residues. V dropped 6 bases and J dropped 0 bases, with 15 bases sitting between them. Germline values: CDR1 LNHNV, CDR2 YYDKDF (reference sequence). The CDR3 DNA follows: TGTGCCACCAGTTCGAACAGGGAAAACTCCTACAATGAGCAGTTCTTC. Amino acid sequence: CATSSNRENSYNEQFF.

This clone was picked up many times. V and J are TRBV6-9 and TRBJ2-3; D call uncertain. V was trimmed by 1 base and J by 3 bases, leaving 8 bases between them. In germline, CDR1 is MNHGY, CDR2 SVAAGI. The CDR3 runs to 14 residues. The CDR3 is CASSYLSVTDTQYF. The CDR3 coding sequence is TGTGCCAGCAGTTATTTATCGGTGACAGATACGCAGTATTTT.

This clone ranks as medium-sized. V is TRBV6-5 and J is TRBJ2-5; D might be TRBD2 (7 bases). Trimming took 0 bases from V and 5 from J, leaving 16 bases between them. Germline CDR1 reads MNHEY; CDR2 reads SVGAGI. This CDR3 is 16 amino acids long. The CDR3 protein is CASSYSGGGVRETQYF. CDR3 bases: TGTGCCAGCAGTTACTCTGGGGGGGGCGTACGGGAGACCCAGTACTTC.

This clone was observed at least ten times. The rearrangement joins TRBV7-8 to TRBJ2-1; 7 bases line up with TRBD2. The ends lost 5 bases at V and 0 bases at J; junction bases unmatched: 1. The CDR3 is 14 residues long. CDR1 and CDR2 (germline): SGHVS, FQNEAQ. The CDR3 DNA is TGTGCCAGCAGCGGACTAGTCTCCTACAATGAGCAGTTCTTC. Its translation: CASSGLVSYNEQFF.

This clone has a count of ten or more. V and J are TRBV5-6 and TRBJ2-5, with a tentative D call TRBD2 (5 bases). The V end was cut by 4 bases, the J end by 6 bases, with 16 bases between. The CDR3 runs 14 residues. The germline V gene has CDR1 SGHDT and CDR2 YYEEEE. The CDR3 protein is CASSRPGQRKTQYF. The CDR3 region has the DNA TGTGCCAGCAGCCGACCGGGCCAGCGGAAGACCCAGTACTTC.

This clone qualifies as large. In DNA, the CDR3 is TGTGCCAGCAGCCGAGGGCAGGCTGGGGCCAACGTCCTGACTTTC. It specifies CASSRGQAGANVLTF. The V call is TRBV5-4, the J call TRBJ2-6; maybe TRBD2 (5 bases). V gave up 4 bases and J gave up 2 bases, with 10 bases separating them. Per the germline V gene, CDR1 is SGHNT and CDR2 is YYREEE (reference sequence). There are 15 residues in the CDR3.

The rearrangement joins TRBV7-8 to TRBJ2-1; TRBD2 aligns across 14 bases. CDR1 and CDR2 from the germline V gene are SGHVS and FQNEAQ. The CDR3 contains 21 residues. With V trimmed by 0 bases and J by 0 bases, 10 bases remained unmatched. Here the CDR3 DNA reads TGTGCCAGCAGCTTAGCGCCGACGACTAGCGGGAGGGCTAGCTCCTACAATGAGCAGTTCTTC. It yields the protein CASSLAPTTSGRASSYNEQFF.

In this sample, this clone is medium-sized. The chain links TRBV18 to TRBJ2-1; 11 positions agree with TRBD1. Trimming at V came to 3 bases and at J to 4 bases, leaving 5 bases not matched to a gene. The CDR3 consists of 16 residues. Germline V gene sequence: CDR1 KGHSH, CDR2 LQKENI. The CDR3 DNA is TGTGCCAGCTCACCGCTGGACAGGGGGCATTACAATGAGCAGTTCTTC. Its protein is CASSPLDRGHYNEQFF.

This clone was detected many times. V usage is TRBV5-8 and J usage is TRBJ2-7; TRBD2 might be the D (6 bases). V shed 4 bases and J shed 7 bases, with 21 bases lying between them. Germline V lookup: CDR1 SGHTS, CDR2 YDEGEE. This CDR3 region has 15 residues. The CDR3 spells CASSRRAGSEREQYF. The CDR3 nucleotides read TGTGCCAGCAGCCGGAGGGCGGGGTCCGAACGGGAGCAGTACTTC.

This clone is medium-sized by share. The chain joins TRBV2 to TRBJ1-2; D unresolved. The CDR3 contains 15 residues. Per the germline V gene, CDR1 is SNHLY and CDR2 is FYNNEI. The V end lost 6 bases, the J end lost 6 bases, and 20 bases lay between the germline ends. The CDR3 reads CASSDALSSMDGYTF. CDR3 sequence (DNA): TGTGCCAGCAGCGACGCCCTTAGCAGTATGGATGGCTACACCTTC.

In its sample, this clone was seen many times. V is TRBV27 and J is TRBJ2-1, with D perhaps TRBD2 (5 bases). There are 16 residues in the CDR3. The V and J ends lost 5 bases and 4 bases respectively, with 18 bases between them. Looked up from germline, CDR1 is MNHEY and CDR2 is SMNVEV (reference sequence). CDR3 sequence: CASSPTRGPGYNEQFF. The CDR3, as DNA: TGTGCCAGCAGTCCAACCCGAGGGCCAGGATACAATGAGCAGTTCTTC.

By sample fraction, this clone is medium-sized. The V call is TRBV4-2, the J call TRBJ2-7; TRBD2 matches at 8 bases. Germline CDR1 and CDR2: LGHNA and YNFKEQ. The CDR3 totals 16 residues. V shed 1 base, J shed 3 bases, and the junction held 8 bases outside the gene matches. The DNA of the CDR3 is TGTGCCAGCAGCCAAGGTCGGGGACTAGGCCTCTACGAGCAGTACTTC. Amino acid sequence: CASSQGRGLGLYEQYF.

This clone occurred many times. The chain recombines TRBV14 with TRBJ1-2; D might be TRBD1 (6 bases). The CDR3 spans 13 residues. V was cut by 4 bases and J by 4 bases, with 10 bases left in between. Germline CDR1 reads SGHDN; CDR2 reads FVKESK. CDR3 sequence: CASSLLDSYGYTF. In nucleotides, the CDR3 is TGTGCCAGCAGCCTACTGGACAGCTATGGCTACACCTTC.

This clone was seen many times. This CDR3 reads CASSQVMQETQYF. CDR3 coding DNA: TGCGCCAGCAGCCAAGTAATGCAAGAGACCCAGTACTTC. The V gene is TRBV4-3, the J gene TRBJ2-5; D gene ambiguous. The CDR3 has 13 amino acids. V shed 1 base and J shed 2 bases, with 5 bases lying between them. CDR1 is LGHNA, CDR2 YSLEER, per germline.

This clone came up many times. The chain's CDR3 is CASSPGGYEQYF. CDR3 DNA: TGTGCCAGCAGCCCCGGGGGCTACGAGCAGTACTTC. The chain links TRBV9 to TRBJ2-7, with D maybe TRBD2 (6 bases). V lost 4 bases to trimming and J lost 3 bases, with 8 bases between them. Germline loops: CDR1 SGDLS, CDR2 YYNGEE. There are 12 residues in the CDR3.

This clone has a count of ten or more. The chain links TRBV7-9 to TRBJ2-5; TRBD1 matches at 11 bases. V lost 4 bases, J lost 3 bases, and 7 bases stayed unmatched. The CDR3 spans 16 residues. The germline gives CDR1 SEHNR, CDR2 FQNEAQ (reference sequence). The CDR3 bases are TGTGCCAGCAGCTCGAGGACAGGGGGCGATAAAGAGACCCAGTACTTC. This sequence encodes CASSSRTGGDKETQYF.